This entry lists 17 T cell receptor beta chains sequenced from one sample in a study of blood T cell repertoires in COVID-19. The repertoire was sequenced with immunoSEQ multiplex PCR; TCRdb's copy has only in-frame clones and lacks some. Among around 59,000 clones listed, around 88% were seen once. Sequencing was carried out using peripheral blood. The receptors here all came from a man in his sixties with acute or convalescent COVID-19.

The chain carries TRBV4-1 and TRBJ2-3, with 14 bases matching TRBD2. CDR3 length: 19 amino acids. V dropped 0 bases and J dropped 0; count of bases not matched to a gene: 5. From germline, CDR1 is MGHRA and CDR2 YSYEKL. This CDR3 reads CASSQERTSGRSSTDTQYF. CDR3 sequence (DNA): TGCGCCAGCAGCCAAGAAAGGACTAGCGGGAGGTCTAGCACAGATACGCAGTATTTT.

The genes are TRBV27 and TRBJ2-1; D perhaps matches TRBD2 (6 bases). V shed 0 bases and J shed 8 bases, with 11 bases lying between them. Germline V gene sequence: CDR1 MNHEY, CDR2 SMNVEV (reference sequence). The CDR3 runs to 14 residues. CDR3 region: CASSLSGWRDEQFF. DNA for the CDR3: TGTGCCAGCAGTTTATCGGGTTGGAGGGATGAGCAGTTCTTC.

The V call is TRBV12-3 or TRBV12-4, the J call TRBJ1-5; D gene ambiguous. The CDR3 is made up of 11 amino acids. The V gene lost 7 bases and the J gene lost 6 bases, with 7 bases spanning the gap. The CDR3 is CASTRVQPQHF. DNA of the CDR3: TGTGCCAGCACCCGGGTTCAGCCCCAGCATTTT.

The rearrangement links TRBV7-3 to TRBJ2-1, with a tentative D call TRBD2 (6 bases). The ends were cut back, 4 bases at V and 2 bases at J, with 15 bases in the middle. This CDR3 region has 16 residues. The germline V gene has CDR1 SGHTA and CDR2 FQGTGA. This CDR3 is CASSSGGTRTYNEQFF. CDR3 in DNA: TGTGCCAGCAGCTCAGGTGGGACTCGGACCTACAATGAGCAGTTCTTC.

The chain links TRBV6-5 to TRBJ1-2; TRBD1 matches 9 bases. Germline V gene data show CDR1 as MNHEY and CDR2 as SVGAGI. V dropped 7 bases and J dropped 8; count of bases not matched to a gene: 11. The CDR3 runs to 14 residues. The CDR3 nucleotides are TGTGCCAGCAAGAACCCGGGACAGGGCGGCGGCTACACCTTC. It translates to CASKNPGQGGGYTF.

This chain joins TRBV5-1 and TRBJ2-5, with TRBD2 matching 9 bases. The CDR3 runs to 17 residues. Trimming took 4 bases from V and 5 from J; bases not matched to a gene: 15. Germline V gives CDR1 SGHRS, CDR2 YFSETQ. The CDR3 here is CASSPGLANDRRETQYF. The DNA of the CDR3 is TGCGCCAGCAGCCCGGGACTAGCAAACGACCGGCGGGAGACCCAGTACTTC.

This clone showed up just once. The V gene is TRBV19, the J gene TRBJ2-1; 10 bases line up with TRBD2. Germline values: CDR1 LNHDA, CDR2 SQIVND (reference sequence). The CDR3 consists of 15 residues. J gave up 4 bases and V 6 bases, and 6 bases lay outside the gene matches. CDR3 protein: CASSPGLAAYNEQFF. The CDR3 DNA reads as TGTGCCAGTAGCCCAGGACTAGCGGCATACAATGAGCAGTTCTTC.

This clone was seen a handful of times. This CDR3 is CASSLLAGGNTGELFF. CDR3 sequence (DNA): TGTGCCAGCAGCCTCTTAGCGGGAGGGAACACCGGGGAGCTGTTTTTT. This chain joins TRBV13 and TRBJ2-2, with TRBD2 identical over 10 bases. J lost 1 base, V lost 5 bases, and 4 bases had no gene match. Germline CDR1 is PRHDT and CDR2 is FYEKMQ (reference sequence). The CDR3 runs 16 residues.

The J gene is TRBJ1-6, the V gene TRBV7-8, with TRBD1 matching over 8 bases. Germline-derived CDR1 and CDR2 are SGHVS and FQNEAQ. The CDR3 loop spans 17 amino acids. The junction had 8 bases not matched to a gene; V was cut back by 5 bases and J by 2 bases. The CDR3 region has the DNA TGTGCCAGCAGCCCCCGCCGGACAGGGCCCTATAATTCACCCCTCCACTTT. Translated: CASSPRRTGPYNSPLHF.

The chain uses TRBV27 and TRBJ2-6; perhaps TRBD1 as D (5 bases). V lost 5 bases, J lost 1 base, and 12 bases lay in between. The CDR3 length is 16 residues. Germline V lookup: CDR1 MNHEY, CDR2 SMNVEV (reference sequence). CDR3 coding DNA: TGTGCCAGCAGTCCCCTTGACAGTTCTGGGGCCAACGTCCTGACTTTC. Its translation is CASSPLDSSGANVLTF.

The V gene is TRBV30, the J gene TRBJ1-3; D remains unclear. This CDR3 has 14 residues. Per the germline V gene, CDR1 is GTSNPN and CDR2 is SVGIG (reference sequence). V gave up 5 bases and J gave up 4 bases, with 15 bases separating them. CDR3 protein: CAWGWGAGGNTIYF. The DNA of the CDR3 is TGTGCCTGGGGGTGGGGTGCGGGAGGAAACACCATATATTTT.

The CDR3 DNA reads as TGCGCCAGCAGCTTGACAGGGCCCTACAATGAGCAGTTCTTC. It encodes CASSLTGPYNEQFF. This chain connects TRBV5-1 to TRBJ2-1, with TRBD1 as a possible D gene (6 bases). Germline CDR1 reads SGHRS; CDR2 reads YFSETQ. The CDR3 runs to 14 residues. The V and J ends lost 1 base and 2 bases respectively, with 7 bases between them. Combining the CDR3 with reference TRBV5-1 and TRBJ2-1 gives the whole variable domain KAGVTQTPRYLIKTRGQQVTLSCSPISGHRSVSWYQQTPGQGLQFLFEYFSETQRNKGNFPGRFSGRQFSNSRSEMNVSTLELGDSALYLCASSLTGPYNEQFFGPGTRLTVL.

This chain links TRBV10-2 with TRBJ1-2; the D is unclear. Germline V lookup: CDR1 WSHSY, CDR2 SAAADI. Trimming took off 2 bases at V and 0 bases at J, with 4 bases between the two ends. This CDR3 is built from 13 residues. The chain's CDR3 is CASSERANYGYTF. Written as DNA, the CDR3 is TGCGCCAGCAGTGAGCGGGCTAACTATGGCTACACCTTC.

The rearrangement joins TRBV12-5 to TRBJ2-2, with TRBD2 matching 9 bases. CDR1 and CDR2 (germline): LGHNT, FRNRAP. V shed 5 bases and J 5 bases; nucleotides not matched to a gene: 9. The CDR3 loop spans 16 amino acids. CDR3 sequence: CASGPEAGGWTGELFF. DNA for the CDR3: TGTGCTAGTGGTCCAGAAGCGGGAGGTTGGACCGGGGAGCTGTTTTTT.

The V and J genes are TRBV5-4 and TRBJ1-5, with TRBD1 identical over 9 bases. This CDR3 is 13 amino acids long. CDR1 SGHNT and CDR2 YYREEE come from the germline V gene (reference sequence). V lost 5 bases to trimming and J lost 7 bases; unmatched junction nucleotides: 4. The CDR3 loop is CASSGDRDQPQHF. The CDR3 region has the DNA TGTGCCAGCAGTGGGGACAGGGACCAGCCCCAGCATTTT.

This clone has a single count. V and J are TRBV5-1 and TRBJ1-1, with a possible D match to TRBD1 (6 bases). The germline gives CDR1 SGHRS, CDR2 YFSETQ. V dropped 4 bases and J dropped 2 bases, with 15 bases sitting between them. This CDR3 is built from 15 residues. The CDR3, as DNA: TGCGCCAGCAGCCCAGGACAGCGGACTAACACTGAAGCTTTCTTT. Amino acid sequence: CASSPGQRTNTEAFF.

This chain links TRBV9 with TRBJ1-3; D not resolved. Trimming pared 3 bases from V and 4 bases from J, leaving 14 bases between. Germline V gives CDR1 SGDLS, CDR2 YYNGEE. This CDR3 has 15 residues. In DNA form, the CDR3 reads TGTGCCAGCAGCGCGCCCCGGGGATCGGGAAACACCATATATTTT. It is translated as CASSAPRGSGNTIYF.